The 4 T cell receptor beta chains presented below share a single source sample, sequenced in a study of blood T cell repertoires in COVID-19. Some clones are missing from TCRdb's copy, which holds only in-frame ones; the method was immunoSEQ multiplex PCR. The sample yields approximately 150,000 clones, 84% seen once. The sample taken for sequencing was peripheral blood. The receptors originated from a man between 60 and 70 years old with active or convalescent COVID-19.

V usage is TRBV4-1 and J usage is TRBJ1-5; a possible D gene is TRBD1 (6 bases). The CDR3 extends over 16 amino acids. Germline V gene data show CDR1 as MGHRA and CDR2 as YSYEKL. The V end lost 0 bases, the J end lost 6 bases, and 15 bases lay between the germline ends. CDR3 DNA: TGCGCCAGCAGCCAAGAGTTACAGGGTGTTGGTCAGCCCCAGCATTTT. Translation gives CASSQELQGVGQPQHF.

The chain employs TRBV4-1 and TRBJ2-2, with TRBD1 matching over 8 bases. The CDR3 is 15 residues long. Per the germline V gene, CDR1 is MGHRA and CDR2 is YSYEKL. Unmatched junction bases numbered 4, after V lost 3 bases and J lost 4 bases. The CDR3: CASSHPTGGTGELFF. The CDR3 bases are TGCGCCAGCAGCCACCCTACAGGGGGCACCGGGGAGCTGTTTTTT.

The chain is built from TRBV24-1 and TRBJ2-5, with 8 bases identical to TRBD1. V lost 5 bases, J lost 1 base, and 5 bases stayed unmatched. Germline lookup yields CDR1 KGHDR and CDR2 SFDVKD. The CDR3 length is 15 residues. The CDR3 reads CATSVRGLPQETQYF. CDR3 DNA: TGTGCCACCAGTGTCAGGGGGCTCCCCCAAGAGACCCAGTACTTC.

This sequence joins TRBV7-9 and TRBJ2-1, with unresolved D. The CDR3 extends over 13 amino acids. V lost 6 bases and J 5 bases, leaving 11 bases between the germline ends. Germline V gives CDR1 SEHNR, CDR2 FQNEAQ (reference sequence). The CDR3 coding sequence is TGTGCCAGCAGTCCACGACTTAACAATGAGCAGTTCTTC. Translating gives CASSPRLNNEQFF.